Listed here are 8 T cell receptor beta chains from one sample, sequenced in a study of blood T cell repertoires in COVID-19. Using immunoSEQ multiplex PCR, the repertoire was profiled, and TCRdb retains in-frame clones only, with some absent. The table has more than 80,000 clones, over 80% seen once. What was sequenced was peripheral blood. These receptors all come from a man of 80 years or more with acute or convalescent COVID-19.

The rearrangement joins TRBV3-1 (or the pseudogene TRBV3-2) to TRBJ1-2; weak D call: TRBD1 (5 bases). This CDR3 has 14 residues. Germline V gives CDR1 LGHDT, CDR2 YNNKEL (reference sequence). With 6 bases removed from V and 0 bases from J, the gap between germline ends came to 11 bases. In DNA, the CDR3 is TGTGCCAGCAGTCGGAGACAGACTAACTATGGCTACACCTTC. Its translation: CASSRRQTNYGYTF.

The rearrangement links TRBV11-1 to TRBJ2-3; the D is unclear. Trimming took off 5 bases at V and 3 bases at J, with 6 bases between the two ends. The CDR3 loop spans 12 amino acids. Germline-derived CDR1 and CDR2 are SGHAT and FQDESV (reference sequence). This chain's CDR3 is CASSQLTDTQYF. Written as DNA, the CDR3 is TGTGCCAGCAGCCAACTAACAGATACGCAGTATTTT. The entire variable domain, with the rest obtained from reference TRBV11-1 and TRBJ2-3, is as follows: EAEVAQSPRYKITEKSQAVAFWCDPISGHATLYWYRQILGQGPELLVQFQDESVVDDSQLPKDRFSAERLKGVDSTLKIQPAELGDSAMYLCASSQLTDTQYFGPGTRLTVL.

The chain joins TRBV5-1 to TRBJ2-1; 9 bases are a match to TRBD1. This CDR3 comprises 14 residues. V was clipped by 4 bases and J by 5 bases; unmatched bases: 4. Germline CDR1 is SGHRS and CDR2 is YFSETQ. The CDR3 sequence: CASSLGQGNNEQFF. The DNA for the CDR3 is TGCGCCAGCAGCCTGGGACAGGGAAACAATGAGCAGTTCTTC.

This clone was seen once. The CDR3 protein is CASRAGAANYGYTF. The CDR3 nucleotides read TGTGCCAGTAGGGCAGGGGCGGCTAACTATGGCTACACCTTC. The V and J genes are TRBV19 and TRBJ1-2, with D possibly TRBD1 on 6 matching bases. V lost 6 bases, J lost 0 bases, and 11 bases lay in between. This CDR3 comprises 14 residues. Germline values: CDR1 LNHDA, CDR2 SQIVND (reference sequence).

This chain joins TRBV5-4 and TRBJ2-1; 9 nucleotides align to TRBD2. V lost 4 bases and J lost 8; bases outside the gene matches: 19. Germline CDR1 SGHNT, CDR2 YYREEE (reference sequence). The CDR3 length is 18 residues. The CDR3 loop is CASSPAGGGALRGYEQFF. Here the CDR3 DNA reads TGTGCCAGCAGCCCAGCTGGCGGGGGGGCACTAAGGGGCTATGAGCAGTTCTTC. Drawing the rest from reference TRBV5-4 and TRBJ2-1, the complete variable domain is ETGVTQSPTHLIKTRGQQVTLRCSSQSGHNTVSWYQQALGQGPQFIFQYYREEENGRGNFPPRFSGLQFPNYSSELNVNALELDDSALYLCASSPAGGGALRGYEQFFGPGTRLTVL.

This rearrangement joins TRBV5-1 to TRBJ2-2, with TRBD2 as a possible D gene (5 bases). V lost 0 bases and J 4 bases, leaving 13 bases between the germline ends. Germline V CDR1 and CDR2: SGHRS, YFSETQ. There are 16 residues in the CDR3. The CDR3 loop reads CASSLGGSGSTGELFF. Written as DNA, the CDR3 is TGCGCCAGCAGCTTGGGCGGGTCTGGCAGCACCGGGGAGCTGTTTTTT.

V is TRBV6-5 and J is TRBJ2-1; 13 bases line up with TRBD2. Germline CDR1 is MNHEY and CDR2 is SVGAGI. The V and J ends lost 7 bases and 7 bases, in that order; junction bases with no gene match: 7. This CDR3 contains 15 residues. The chain's CDR3 is CASTPGLAGPNEQFF. In DNA form, the CDR3 reads TGTGCCAGCACCCCGGGACTAGCGGGACCAAATGAGCAGTTCTTC.

For the CDR3, the DNA is TGTGCCAGCAGCTTAGCGCGGTCGGGAGGGGCCAACGTCCTGACTTTC. Translation: CASSLARSGGANVLTF. This chain connects TRBV7-9 to TRBJ2-6, with a tentative D call TRBD2 (5 bases). The ends were cut back, 0 bases at V and 4 bases at J, with 10 bases in the middle. The CDR3 sequence is 16 residues long. Germline V lookup: CDR1 SEHNR, CDR2 FQNEAQ (reference sequence).